The 6 T cell receptor beta chains listed next were all sequenced from one sample in a study of CD8+ T cells in alopecia areata. Sequencing templates came from extracted RNA that was reverse transcribed into cDNA. The protocol was immunoSEQ multiplex PCR, while the TCRdb copy is restricted to in-frame clones and leaves out a portion. The sample consists of about 180,000 clones, 53% of them appearing once. As to treatment: oral pan-JAK inhibitor, 5-10 mg twice daily. The sample in question was CD8+ T cells sorted from blood, obtained at week 24, from a patient treated with tofacitinib. These receptors all come from a human donor with alopecia areata.

The rearrangement uses TRBV13 and TRBJ2-3; D unresolved. This CDR3 has 14 residues. CDR1 is PRHDT and CDR2 is FYEKMQ in the germline V gene (reference sequence). V lost 5 bases, J lost 2 bases, and 11 bases lay in between. In nucleotides, the CDR3 is TGTGCCAGCAGCAAGGATGGGAACACAGATACGCAGTATTTT. This encodes CASSKDGNTDTQYF.

The J gene is TRBJ2-3, the V gene TRBV2; unclear D gene. CDR3 length equals 14 residues. CDR1 and CDR2 (germline): SNHLY, FYNNEI. The V end lost 6 bases, the J end lost 2 bases, and 12 bases lay between the germline ends. CDR3 coding DNA: TGTGCCAGCAGCCGGACCGATAACACAGATACGCAGTATTTT. Translated, it gives CASSRTDNTDTQYF.

This chain uses TRBV9 with TRBJ2-2; TRBD2 matches at 7 bases. This CDR3 is 15 amino acids long. V dropped 0 bases and J dropped 7; count of bases not matched to a gene: 6. From germline, CDR1 is SGDLS and CDR2 YYNGEE. The CDR3 DNA follows: TGTGCCAGCAGCGTAGCGGGGGGATTAGGCGGGGAGCTGTTTTTT. Its protein product is CASSVAGGLGGELFF.

This chain joins TRBV27 and TRBJ1-1, with TRBD1 as a possible D gene (6 bases). Per the germline V gene, CDR1 is MNHEY and CDR2 is SMNVEV (reference sequence). V gave up 8 bases and J gave up 7 bases, with 23 bases separating them. The CDR3 length is 15 residues. The CDR3 sequence: CASGIDGQTDIEAFF. The CDR3 DNA is TGTGCCAGCGGAATTGATGGACAGACCGACATTGAAGCTTTCTTT.

As regards this clone: A read error is the likely source, as a far larger clone sits one nucleotide away. The chain carries TRBV2 and TRBJ2-2, with D perhaps TRBD2 (5 bases). Germline assignment: CDR1 SNHLY and CDR2 FYNNEI. The CDR3 totals 13 residues. This CDR3 reads CASSLIGTGELFF. DNA for the CDR3: TGTGCCAGCAGCTTAATTGGCACCGGGGAGCTGTTCTTT.

The chain couples TRBV7-9 to TRBJ2-3; no firm D call. Germline lookup yields CDR1 SEHNR and CDR2 FQNEAQ (reference sequence). V shed 1 base and J shed 10 bases, with 9 bases lying between them. The CDR3 extends over 12 amino acids. The CDR3 DNA reads TGTGCCAGCAGCTTAGACCAGCCGGCGCAGTATTTT. Translating gives CASSLDQPAQYF.